This T cell receptor (beta chain) was identified during a study of blood T cell repertoires in COVID-19. At the level of the study: Samples came from the United States, Italy and Spain, spanning acute and convalescent COVID-19. T cells, B-cell-depleted T cells, or PBMCs provided the cDNA or gDNA that served as material.

Per the germline V gene, CDR1 is SGHRS and CDR2 is YFSETQ. CDR3 length equals 16 residues. V shed 1 base and J 4 bases; nucleotides not matched to a gene: 7. The authors' processing: Reference gene primer amplification gave estimated nucleated cell counts. Sequenced by immunoSEQ multiplex PCR; TCRdb stores in-frame clones only, minus some. That table furnishes V, J and clone size, whereas the DNA furnished D and trimming. Of approximately 56,000 clones detected, roughly 89% appear once; the ten largest clones hold around 9%. Input material: peripheral blood. The origin of this receptor is an elderly man with active or convalescent COVID-19. V usage is TRBV5-1 and J usage is TRBJ2-3, with 9 bases fitting TRBD2. The CDR3 loop is CASSLTAGGNADTQYF. Written as DNA, the CDR3 is TGCGCCAGCAGCTTGACGGCGGGAGGGAACGCAGATACGCAGTATTTT.